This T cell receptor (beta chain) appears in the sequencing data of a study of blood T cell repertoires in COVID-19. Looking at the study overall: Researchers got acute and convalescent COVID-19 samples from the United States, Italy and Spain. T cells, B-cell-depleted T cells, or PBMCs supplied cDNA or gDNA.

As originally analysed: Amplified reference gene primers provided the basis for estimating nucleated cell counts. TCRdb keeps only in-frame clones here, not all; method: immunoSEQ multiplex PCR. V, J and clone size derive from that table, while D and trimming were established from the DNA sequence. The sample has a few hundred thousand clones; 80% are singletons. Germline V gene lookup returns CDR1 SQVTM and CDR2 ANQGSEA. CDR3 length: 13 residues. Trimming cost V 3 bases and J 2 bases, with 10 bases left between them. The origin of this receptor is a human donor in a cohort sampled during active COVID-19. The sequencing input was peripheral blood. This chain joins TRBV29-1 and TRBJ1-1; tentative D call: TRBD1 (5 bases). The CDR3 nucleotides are TGCAGCGTTGATTACAGGACAAACACTGAAGCTTTCTTT. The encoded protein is CSVDYRTNTEAFF.